One sample yielded the 20 T cell receptor beta chains listed below, sequenced in a study of T cells after yellow fever vaccination. TCRdb reanalysed the 5' RACE reads using MiXCR and keeps one entry per CDR3 protein. The table shows about 430,000 distinct CDR3 sequences, with roughly a sixth occurring only once. The sequenced sample was PBMCs, obtained before the yellow fever booster vaccination. These receptors all come from a man aged 18 to 30 who received the YFV17D yellow fever vaccine.

V is TRBV9 and J is TRBJ1-4, with unresolved D. V lost 0 bases and J 0 bases, leaving 3 bases between the germline ends. The CDR3 runs to 14 residues. The germline CDR1 and CDR2 sequences are SGDLS and YYNGEE. The CDR3, as DNA: TGTGCCAGCAGCGTAGATGCAACTAATGAAAAACTGTTTTTT. It specifies CASSVDATNEKLFF.

J is TRBJ1-2 and V is TRBV7-3; D not resolved. Germline CDR1 SGHTA, CDR2 FQGTGA. The CDR3 totals 15 residues. V gave up 6 bases and J gave up 2 bases, with 16 bases separating them. The CDR3 region is CASRPFPQENYGYTF. The CDR3 DNA sequence: TGTGCCAGCAGACCCTTTCCGCAGGAGAACTATGGCTACACCTTC. Based on the CDR3 plus reference TRBV7-3 and TRBJ1-2, the full variable domain is GAGVSQTPSNKVTEKGKYVELRCDPISGHTALYWYRQSLGQGPEFLIYFQGTGAADDSGLPNDRFFAVRPEGSVSTLKIQRTERGDSAVYLCASRPFPQENYGYTFGSGTRLTVV.

V is TRBV2 and J is TRBJ2-1; weak D call: TRBD2 (5 bases). Germline values: CDR1 SNHLY, CDR2 FYNNEI. CDR3 size: 13 residues. V lost 6 bases and J 8 bases, leaving 14 bases between the germline ends. The CDR3 spells CASRASSTHEQFF. CDR3 bases: TGTGCCAGCAGGGCATCTAGCACCCATGAGCAGTTCTTC.

The chain couples TRBV29-1 to TRBJ1-1, with D possibly being TRBD1 (6 bases). Trimming removed 0 bases from V and 4 bases from J, with 6 bases in between. This CDR3 is built from 12 residues. Germline lookup yields CDR1 SQVTM and CDR2 ANQGSEA. The CDR3 protein is CSVEEGGTEAFF. DNA of the CDR3: TGCAGCGTTGAAGAAGGGGGCACTGAAGCTTTCTTT.

V usage is TRBV27 and J usage is TRBJ2-3, with 7 bases fitting TRBD2. The CDR3 is 15 residues long. CDR1 is MNHEY and CDR2 is SMNVEV in the germline V gene (reference sequence). With V trimmed by 3 bases and J by 4 bases, 7 bases remained unmatched. The CDR3 is CASSFWTRGPDTQYF. CDR3 nucleotides: TGTGCCAGCAGTTTTTGGACTAGGGGACCAGATACGCAGTATTTT.

The sample holds a few counts of this clonotype. The rearrangement uses TRBV7-2 and TRBJ2-7; D possibly corresponds to TRBD2 (6 bases). CDR1 SGHTA and CDR2 FQGNSA come from the germline V gene. Trimming cost V 7 bases and J 2 bases, with 15 bases left between them. CDR3 size: 14 residues. For the CDR3, the DNA is TGTGCCAGCACCCCTGGAGCGGGTCCCTACGAGCAGTACTTC. It specifies CASTPGAGPYEQYF.

The V call is TRBV14, the J call TRBJ2-2; TRBD1 matches 10 bases. This CDR3 region has 16 residues. Per the germline V gene, CDR1 is SGHDN and CDR2 is FVKESK. The V gene end was trimmed by 3 bases and the J gene end by 3 bases; junction bases not matched to a gene: 4. This chain's CDR3 is CASSQDRGVYTGELFF. The CDR3 DNA reads as TGTGCCAGCAGCCAGGACAGGGGGGTCTACACCGGGGAGCTGTTTTTT.

This clonotype appeared a few times. The rearrangement links TRBV10-3 to TRBJ1-2; 9 bases are a match to TRBD1. CDR3 length equals 14 residues. From germline, CDR1 is ENHRY and CDR2 SYGVKD. V lost 9 bases and J lost 4; bases outside the gene matches: 9. The CDR3 region has the DNA TGTGCCATGCCCGGGACAGGGTCTTCCTATGGCTACACCTTC. It translates to CAMPGTGSSYGYTF.

The chain couples TRBV12-3 or TRBV12-4 to TRBJ2-3; unclear D gene. V lost 2 bases and J lost 1, with 13 bases in between. The CDR3 covers 16 residues. The CDR3 DNA sequence: TGTGCCAGCAGTTTACGCCGGGCCGCCGGCACAGATACGCAGTATTTT. Translated: CASSLRRAAGTDTQYF.

This chain links TRBV20-1 with TRBJ2-5, with 7 positions matching TRBD2. The germline V gene encodes CDR1 DFQATT and CDR2 SNEGSKA (reference sequence). This CDR3 region has 16 residues. V was pared by 0 bases and J by 1 base, with 8 bases of the junction left unmatched. This CDR3 reads CSARDSGTTFQETQYF. The CDR3 bases are TGCAGTGCTAGAGACTCCGGGACTACGTTCCAAGAGACCCAGTACTTC.

This clonotype was detected only a few times. The CDR3 nucleotides are TGTGCCAGCAGACCGACAGGGGGCGGCTATGGCTACACCTTC. This translates into CASRPTGGGYGYTF. V is TRBV12-3 or TRBV12-4 and J is TRBJ1-2, with TRBD1 matching 10 bases. The CDR3 runs 14 residues. The V gene end was trimmed by 6 bases and the J gene end by 4 bases; junction bases not matched to a gene: 5.

CDR3 bases: TGCAGTGCTAGAGATTGGGGGGACAGTGAGCAGTACTTC. Residues: CSARDWGDSEQYF. This chain uses TRBV20-1 with TRBJ2-7; possible D gene TRBD1, 7 bases. This CDR3 is 13 amino acids long. V was cut by 0 bases and J by 7 bases, with 13 bases left in between. Germline loops: CDR1 DFQATT, CDR2 SNEGSKA (reference sequence).

The chain uses TRBV7-2 and TRBJ2-7, with TRBD2 matching over 9 bases. Germline V gene sequence: CDR1 SGHTA, CDR2 FQGNSA. V shed 5 bases and J 2 bases; nucleotides not matched to a gene: 7. CDR3 length: 15 amino acids. The CDR3 nucleotides are TGTGCCAGCAGCCCATATAGCGGGGGCCCCTACGAGCAGTACTTC. Residues: CASSPYSGGPYEQYF.

This clonotype was counted at least ten times. V and J are TRBV7-9 and TRBJ1-3, with D hard to call. CDR1 and CDR2 from the germline V gene are SEHNR and FQNEAQ (reference sequence). The CDR3 sequence is 16 residues long. The V and J ends lost 2 bases and 0 bases respectively, with 11 bases between them. CDR3 amino acids: CASSLRHKDSGNTIYF. In DNA, the CDR3 is TGTGCCAGCAGCTTACGCCACAAGGACTCTGGAAACACCATATATTTT.

This clonotype was seen a few times. The chain joins TRBV23-1 to TRBJ2-3, with D possibly matching TRBD2 (7 bases). TRBV23-1 is an ORF, with its function uncertain. This CDR3 has 16 residues. Trimming stripped 8 bases from V and 1 base from J, with 19 bases between. This CDR3 is CASLKDGGPGTDTQYF. The DNA of the CDR3 is TGCGCCAGCCTTAAGGACGGGGGGCCCGGCACAGATACGCAGTATTTT.

This clonotype was seen more than once but under ten times. Written as DNA, the CDR3 is TGTGCCAGCAGCACCGGACTAAAGGGGGGGGGAGAGACCCAGTACTTC. It codes for CASSTGLKGGGETQYF. This chain joins TRBV7-2 and TRBJ2-5, with D maybe TRBD2 (7 bases). Trimming removed 5 bases from V and 4 bases from J, with 20 bases in between. Germline loops: CDR1 SGHTA, CDR2 FQGNSA. The CDR3 covers 16 residues.

The chain carries TRBV27 and TRBJ1-5; D is uncertain. The ends were cut back, 4 bases at V and 7 bases at J, with 11 bases in the middle. Germline CDR1 MNHEY, CDR2 SMNVEV (reference sequence). The CDR3 sequence is 13 residues long. The CDR3 here is CASSYRLKQPQHF. The CDR3 DNA reads TGTGCCAGCAGTTATCGCCTGAAACAGCCCCAGCATTTT.

This clonotype was seen more than once but under ten times. This sequence joins TRBV6-6 and TRBJ2-1; TRBD1 aligns across 7 bases. The V and J ends lost 6 bases and 2 bases, in that order; junction bases with no gene match: 7. CDR1 and CDR2 (germline): MNHNY, SVGAGI (reference sequence). The CDR3 contains 15 residues. CDR3 sequence (DNA): TGTGCCAGCAGCTACCGACAGGGAGCCTACAATGAGCAGTTCTTC. Protein sequence: CASSYRQGAYNEQFF.

This clonotype was observed a few times. The gene calls are TRBV6-2 or TRBV6-3 and TRBJ2-7, with TRBD2 matching 8 bases. Germline V gene lookup returns CDR1 MNHEY and CDR2 SVGEGT. V lost 5 bases and J lost 2; bases outside the gene matches: 8. This CDR3 spans 15 amino acids. For the CDR3, the DNA is TGTGCCAGCAGTCTAGCGGGTTGGCGAACCTACGAGCAGTACTTC. Protein sequence: CASSLAGWRTYEQYF.

The V and J genes are TRBV20-1 and TRBJ2-1, with a possible D match to TRBD1 (6 bases). Germline V gene sequence: CDR1 DFQATT, CDR2 SNEGSKA (reference sequence). This CDR3 has 15 amino acids. V lost 0 bases and J 5 bases, leaving 14 bases between the germline ends. The chain's CDR3 is CSARDPRDMNNEQFF. CDR3 DNA sequence: TGCAGTGCTAGAGATCCGAGGGACATGAACAATGAGCAGTTCTTC.